Each of the 18 T cell receptor beta chains below was sequenced from the same sample in a study of blood T cells in healthy people across ages. With a J-beta primer mix and a sample-barcoded 5' primer, a second PCR ran about 6 to 11 cycles. TCRdb redid the calling of the 5' RACE reads with MiXCR, one entry per CDR3 protein. The profile covers 920,000 or so distinct CDR3 sequences, with around 45% appearing a single time and 15% to 20% taken by the ten largest. What was sequenced was blood. The receptors here all came from an older woman in good health.

The count of this clonotype is one. The rearrangement links TRBV5-1 to TRBJ2-3; D is uncertain. The CDR3 length is 12 residues. The V and J ends lost 6 bases and 1 base respectively, with 6 bases between them. The V gene's germline CDR1 is SGHRS and CDR2 YFSETQ. CDR3 in amino acids: CASNDRTDTQYF. The CDR3 coding sequence is TGCGCCAGCAATGACCGCACAGATACGCAGTATTTT.

J is TRBJ1-4 and V is TRBV27, with unresolved D. Germline assignment: CDR1 MNHEY and CDR2 SMNVEV (reference sequence). The V end was cut by 7 bases, the J end by 5 bases, with 11 bases between. This CDR3 region has 13 residues. CDR3 nucleotides: TGTGCCAGCACGGGGAGGCCAAATGAAAAACTGTTTTTT. Amino acids: CASTGRPNEKLFF.

The V gene is TRBV12-3 or TRBV12-4, the J gene TRBJ2-4, with 12 bases fitting TRBD2. The DNA matches TRBJ2-7 better at its end, which makes the J call doubtful. CDR3 length: 16 residues. CDR3 DNA sequence: TGTGCCAGCAGTCCTGGGACTAGCGGGTTCACCTACGAGCAGTACTTC. Its translation: CASSPGTSGFTYEQYF.

This rearrangement joins TRBV4-1 to TRBJ2-1, with D unclear. V was pared by 1 base and J by 3 bases, with 4 bases between. The CDR3 sequence is 13 residues long. The germline V gene encodes CDR1 MGHRA and CDR2 YSYEKL. CDR3 DNA: TGCGCCAGCAGCCAAGGGGTCTACAATGAGCAGTTCTTC. Translating it yields CASSQGVYNEQFF.

CDR3 sequence: CASSQVQGSGETQYF. CDR3 sequence (DNA): TGTGCCAGCAGCCAAGTCCAGGGGTCGGGGGAGACCCAGTACTTC. The V and J genes are TRBV3-1 and TRBJ2-5; possible D gene TRBD1, 6 bases. Trimming took 1 base from V and 5 from J, leaving 14 bases between them. The length of the CDR3 is 15 residues. From germline, CDR1 is LGHDT and CDR2 YNNKEL (reference sequence).

The chain couples TRBV28 to TRBJ2-3, with no clear D. The CDR3 extends over 15 amino acids. The germline CDR1 and CDR2 sequences are MDHEN and SYDVKM. Trimming cost V 1 base and J 0 bases, with 8 bases left between them. The CDR3 bases are TGTGCCAGCAGTTTATTTGAGAGGAGCACAGATACGCAGTATTTT. It encodes CASSLFERSTDTQYF.

The chain uses TRBV7-9 and TRBJ2-6; no reliable D call. This CDR3 is built from 14 residues. V dropped 1 base and J dropped 4 bases, with 5 bases sitting between them. CDR1 is SEHNR and CDR2 is FQNEAQ in the germline V gene (reference sequence). This chain's CDR3 is CASSLVRGANVLTF. DNA for the CDR3: TGTGCCAGCAGCTTAGTTCGAGGGGCCAACGTCCTGACTTTC. Looking up the rest from reference TRBV7-9 and TRBJ2-6 gives the full variable domain: DTGVSQNPRHKITKRGQNVTFRCDPISEHNRLYWYRQTLGQGPEFLTYFQNEAQLEKSRLLSDRFSAERPKGSFSTLEIQRTEQGDSAMYLCASSLVRGANVLTFGAGSRLTVL.

This clonotype was observed many times. This chain connects TRBV9 to TRBJ2-3; a possible D gene is TRBD1 (6 bases). CDR1 and CDR2 (germline): SGDLS, YYNGEE. V was clipped by 0 bases and J by 0 bases, with 11 bases between them. The CDR3 spans 16 residues. The CDR3 region has the DNA TGTGCCAGCAGCGTAGCTCAGGGGCTTAGCACAGATACGCAGTATTTT. This sequence encodes CASSVAQGLSTDTQYF.

This clonotype has more than one count but fewer than ten. The chain recombines TRBV12-3 or TRBV12-4 with TRBJ2-1; D uncertain. The CDR3 contains 12 residues. Trimming shortened V by 4 bases and J by 10 bases, and 11 bases separated the two germline ends. The DNA of the CDR3 is TGTGCCAGCAGTTCCCGTATTTGGGAGCAGTTCTTC. This encodes CASSSRIWEQFF.

V and J are TRBV6-2 or TRBV6-3 and TRBJ1-2; D not certain. V lost 2 bases and J lost 4, with 14 bases in between. Per the germline V gene, CDR1 is MNHEY and CDR2 is SVGEGT. The CDR3 spans 15 residues. This CDR3 reads CASSYHQEGSYGYTF. The CDR3 DNA follows: TGTGCCAGCAGTTACCACCAGGAAGGTTCCTATGGCTACACCTTC.

The count of this clonotype is one. The chain joins TRBV12-3 or TRBV12-4 to TRBJ2-4, with D possibly being TRBD1 or TRBD2 (6 bases each). The DNA end lines up better with TRBJ2-7; the J call may be wrong. The CDR3 length is 12 residues. The CDR3 is CASTQGRSEQYF. CDR3 coding DNA: TGTGCCAGCACCCAGGGGAGGTCCGAGCAGTACTTC.

V gene TRBV9 combines with J gene TRBJ1-2; the match to TRBD1 covers 11 bases. This CDR3 contains 14 residues. CDR1 is SGDLS, CDR2 YYNGEE, per germline. V lost 3 bases to trimming and J lost 4 bases; unmatched junction nucleotides: 2. CDR3 bases: TGTGCCAGCAGCGCCGGGACAGGGGGCTATGGCTACACCTTC. Amino acid sequence: CASSAGTGGYGYTF.

The chain employs TRBV28 and TRBJ2-1; D may be TRBD1 (5 bases). The CDR3 contains 13 residues. The V and J ends lost 5 bases and 7 bases respectively, with 12 bases between them. Germline V gene sequence: CDR1 MDHEN, CDR2 SYDVKM. The DNA of the CDR3 is TGTGCCAGCAGTCTAGGGGTGTCGAATGAGCAGTTCTTC. Protein product: CASSLGVSNEQFF.

The chain uses TRBV5-1 and TRBJ2-1, with 9 bases lining up with TRBD2. The CDR3 extends over 16 amino acids. Germline-derived CDR1 and CDR2 are SGHRS and YFSETQ. J gave up 6 bases and V 3 bases, and 10 bases lay outside the gene matches. The CDR3 region is CASSSPGTSPSNEQFF. CDR3 nucleotides: TGCGCCAGCAGCTCCCCCGGGACTAGCCCCAGCAATGAGCAGTTCTTC.

This clonotype was observed many times. This chain links TRBV20-1 with TRBJ2-5; TRBD2 might be the D (5 bases). The CDR3 has 13 residues. V was clipped by 4 bases and J by 1 base, with 10 bases between them. Germline lookup yields CDR1 DFQATT and CDR2 SNEGSKA (reference sequence). The CDR3 DNA reads TGCAGTGCTATACTAGGGTTCCAAGAGACCCAGTACTTC. It encodes CSAILGFQETQYF.

This clonotype was seen more than once but under ten times. The J gene is TRBJ2-4, the V gene TRBV20-1, with 9 bases matching TRBD2. V shed 5 bases and J 3 bases; nucleotides not matched to a gene: 17. Germline lookup yields CDR1 DFQATT and CDR2 SNEGSKA (reference sequence). The CDR3 runs 18 residues. The CDR3 DNA follows: TGCAGTGCTCAAGGAGGGTTGCGGGAGGGCCGTGGCAAAAACATTCAGTACTTC. This gives the protein CSAQGGLREGRGKNIQYF.

The V and J genes are TRBV27 and TRBJ2-7; 9 bases are shared with TRBD2. The CDR3 consists of 18 residues. Germline CDR1 MNHEY, CDR2 SMNVEV (reference sequence). V lost 0 bases to trimming and J lost 7 bases; unmatched junction nucleotides: 16. The CDR3 loop reads CASSLSGFGGRALNEQYF. CDR3 bases: TGTGCCAGCAGTTTATCGGGTTTCGGCGGGAGGGCCCTCAATGAGCAGTACTTC.

There are a few counts of this clonotype. This chain links TRBV3-1 with TRBJ2-4; possible D gene TRBD1, 6 bases. The J call is doubtful: the DNA matches TRBJ2-7 better. Germline loops: CDR1 LGHDT, CDR2 YNNKEL (reference sequence). This CDR3 is 15 amino acids long. The CDR3 DNA reads TGTGCCAGCGCCCTGACCTTTAGGGGGAACCACGAGCAGTACTTC. Translated: CASALTFRGNHEQYF.